Presented here are 16 T cell receptor beta chains from one specimen sequenced in a study of metastatic and nonmetastatic thyroid tumors. Not a single patient had been given any form of treatment at any point before undergoing thyroid surgery. TCRdb re-processed the PCR reads through MiXCR. The data show about 37,000 clones, more than 25% seen once. The source material was blood. These receptors were obtained from a male donor with papillary thyroid cancer or a benign thyroid nodule (not recorded which). Some clones in this sample may be carry-over from other donors' samples.

The gene calls are TRBV4-1 and TRBJ1-5; tentative D call: TRBD1 (5 bases). The CDR3 is 18 residues long. Germline CDR1 MGHRA, CDR2 YSYEKL. Trimming left V 1 base short and J 0 bases short, with 16 bases between. CDR3 in DNA: TGCGCCAGCAGCCAAGCGGGACTGAACCTATATAGCAATCAGCCCCAGCATTTT. Its translation is CASSQAGLNLYSNQPQHF.

This rearrangement joins TRBV6-2 or TRBV6-3 to TRBJ2-7, with 7 positions matching TRBD2. Germline V lookup: CDR1 MNHEY, CDR2 SVGEGT. This CDR3 has 15 residues. Trimming at V came to 2 bases and at J to 0 bases, leaving 4 bases not matched to a gene. The DNA of the CDR3 is TGTGCCAGCAGTTACCGGCGGGAGCGCTCCTACGAGCAGTACTTC. It codes for CASSYRRERSYEQYF.

This clone was picked up many times. The chain couples TRBV20-1 to TRBJ2-7; possibly TRBD1 or TRBD2 for D (6 bases each). The V gene lost 6 bases and the J gene lost 4 bases, with 16 bases spanning the gap. Germline CDR1 is DFQATT and CDR2 is SNEGSKA (reference sequence). This CDR3 is built from 13 residues. CDR3 sequence (DNA): TGCAGTGCAGGGGGGTCAACTGGGTACGAGCAGTACTTC. This translates into CSAGGSTGYEQYF.

The table lists this clone with a few counts. V usage is TRBV20-1 and J usage is TRBJ2-1; 10 nucleotides match TRBD2. J lost 3 bases, V lost 6 bases, and 5 bases had no gene match. Germline CDR1 DFQATT, CDR2 SNEGSKA (reference sequence). The CDR3 loop spans 14 amino acids. CDR3 residues: CSAASGRDYNEQFF. The CDR3 DNA sequence: TGCAGTGCCGCGAGCGGGAGGGACTACAATGAGCAGTTCTTC.

V is TRBV11-2 and J is TRBJ2-7, with TRBD1 as a possible D gene (5 bases). Trimming stripped 4 bases from V and 0 bases from J, with 16 bases between. Germline CDR1 is SGHAT and CDR2 is FQNNGV. The CDR3 spans 16 residues. The CDR3 loop reads CASSSPLQDSSYEQYF. In DNA form, the CDR3 reads TGTGCCAGCAGCTCACCACTACAGGATAGCTCCTACGAGCAGTACTTC.

CDR3 loop: CASSLFGETRMNTEAFF. The CDR3 nucleotides are TGCGCCAGCAGCTTGTTTGGGGAAACTCGCATGAACACTGAAGCTTTCTTT. The chain carries TRBV5-1 and TRBJ1-1; D is unclear. CDR3 size: 17 residues. The V end lost 1 base, the J end lost 0 bases, and 16 bases lay between the germline ends. Per the germline V gene, CDR1 is SGHRS and CDR2 is YFSETQ.

The V and J genes are TRBV11-3 and TRBJ2-2; D is unclear. Germline V CDR1 and CDR2: SGHNT, YENEEA. V was trimmed by 0 bases and J by 7 bases, leaving 12 bases between them. The CDR3 length is 15 residues. CDR3 coding DNA: TGTGCCAGCAGCTTAGAGGGCTGGACGGTCGGGGAGCTGTTTTTT. This codes for CASSLEGWTVGELFF.

The chain carries TRBV5-1 and TRBJ2-1; 7 positions match TRBD2. The germline V gene encodes CDR1 SGHRS and CDR2 YFSETQ. This CDR3 has 14 amino acids. Trimming cost V 4 bases and J 4 bases; bases outside gene matches: 5. The CDR3 sequence: CASSHGLDYNEQFF. The CDR3 DNA reads as TGCGCCAGCAGCCACGGACTAGATTACAATGAGCAGTTCTTC.

This clone came up a few times. This chain joins TRBV27 and TRBJ2-7; tentative D call: TRBD1 (6 bases). V was clipped by 5 bases and J by 2 bases, with 22 bases between them. Germline V gene sequence: CDR1 MNHEY, CDR2 SMNVEV (reference sequence). The CDR3 totals 17 residues. For the CDR3, the DNA is TGTGCCAGCAGTCAAATCCTAGACAGGCGCCGACCCTACGAGCAGTACTTC. This gives the protein CASSQILDRRRPYEQYF.

This clone was seen more than once but under ten times. The rearrangement links TRBV30 to TRBJ1-3; possibly TRBD1 for D (5 bases). CDR1 GTSNPN and CDR2 SVGIG come from the germline V gene (reference sequence). The CDR3 runs to 11 residues. Trimming pared 1 base from V and 8 bases from J, leaving 6 bases between. The CDR3 loop is CAWSGGYTIYF. The CDR3 nucleotides are TGTGCCTGGAGTGGGGGGTACACCATATATTTT.

This rearrangement joins TRBV11-2 to TRBJ2-1; 10 positions agree with TRBD2. The trim removed 6 bases at V and 7 bases at J, leaving 12 bases unmatched. CDR1 SGHAT and CDR2 FQNNGV come from the germline V gene. The CDR3 covers 16 residues. CDR3 protein: CASRPYSGRLGNEQFF. The CDR3 DNA follows: TGTGCCAGCAGACCTTATAGCGGGAGGCTGGGGAATGAGCAGTTCTTC.

This clone ranks as medium-sized. The V and J genes are TRBV11-2 and TRBJ2-2, with 13 bases that match TRBD2. The V gene end was trimmed by 2 bases and the J gene end by 8 bases; junction bases not matched to a gene: 5. The CDR3 runs 16 residues. Germline CDR1 SGHAT, CDR2 FQNNGV. The CDR3 nucleotides are TGTGCCAGCAGCTTAATCCGACTAGCGGGAGGAGGGGAGCTGTTTTTT. This sequence encodes CASSLIRLAGGGELFF. The whole variable domain, remainder taken from reference TRBV11-2 and TRBJ2-2, is EAGVAQSPRYKIIEKRQSVAFWCNPISGHATLYWYQQILGQGPKLLIQFQNNGVVDDSQLPKDRFSAERLKGVDSTLKIQPAKLEDSAVYLCASSLIRLAGGGELFFGEGSRLTVL.

The J gene is TRBJ2-7, the V gene TRBV20-1; TRBD1 aligns across 9 bases. The CDR3 has 15 residues. V trimming: 0 bases; J trimming: 4 bases; junction bases outside the gene matches: 7. Germline CDR1 is DFQATT and CDR2 is SNEGSKA (reference sequence). The CDR3 protein is CSARDSDRGGYEQYF. The CDR3 region has the DNA TGCAGTGCTAGAGATAGTGACAGGGGGGGGTACGAGCAGTACTTC.

This chain uses TRBV7-2 with TRBJ2-5; possibly TRBD2 for D (6 bases). Per the germline V gene, CDR1 is SGHTA and CDR2 is FQGNSA. This CDR3 is 14 amino acids long. The ends were cut back, 6 bases at V and 4 bases at J, with 15 bases in the middle. This chain's CDR3 is CASRWDSRGETQYF. The DNA of the CDR3 is TGTGCCAGCAGATGGGACTCGAGAGGAGAGACCCAGTACTTC.

This clone was seen a few times. CDR3 residues: CASSNEAQPQHF. CDR3 bases: TGTGCCAGCAGCAACGAAGCCCAGCCCCAGCATTTT. V is TRBV2 and J is TRBJ1-5; no reliable D call. From germline, CDR1 is SNHLY and CDR2 FYNNEI. This CDR3 contains 12 residues. V dropped 6 bases and J dropped 7 bases, with 10 bases sitting between them.

This clone was recorded a few times. The chain couples TRBV11-3 to TRBJ1-4; D might be TRBD1 (6 bases). V shed 3 bases and J shed 7 bases, with 9 bases lying between them. The CDR3 is made up of 13 amino acids. The V gene's germline CDR1 is SGHNT and CDR2 YENEEA. The CDR3 bases are TGTGCCAGCAGCTTCACCAGGGGTGAAAAACTGTTTTTT. It is translated as CASSFTRGEKLFF.